One T cell receptor beta chain is described in this entry. Germline V gene sequence: CDR1 MGHRA, CDR2 YSYEKL. The CDR3 length is 17 residues. The V end lost 1 base, the J end lost 6 bases, and 20 bases lay between the germline ends. Only in-frame clones appear in the TCRdb table, and some are missing; sequencing was by immunoSEQ multiplex PCR. The repertoire holds about 350,000 clones, with roughly 81% as singletons. Described treatment: roughly 20 received Ad26.COV2.S at low or high dose, single or two shots; 5 received placebo; per-sample allocation not given. The study sampled participants on day 63 after the first vaccine or placebo injection. These data originate in a study of Ad26.COV2.S vaccination and SARS-CoV-2 variants.

The sample was peripheral blood, taken in a trial of Ad26.COV2.S vaccine versus placebo. The chain carries TRBV4-1 and TRBJ2-3, with D tentatively TRBD1 (5 bases). This TCR derives from a person between 18 and 65 years old who received the Ad26.COV2.S COVID-19 vaccine or a placebo. The CDR3 reads CASSQGAGPKSGDTQYF. In DNA form, the CDR3 reads TGCGCCAGCAGCCAAGGGGCAGGACCCAAATCAGGGGATACGCAGTATTTT.